Below, 17 T cell receptor beta chains from the same sample are listed, as sequenced in a study of T cell repertoires in cytomegalovirus infection. TCRdb re-called the reads with MiXCR, one entry per CDR3 protein. The table lists some 150,000 distinct CDR3 sequences, over 30% of them singletons. These receptors are not linked to any known antigen. Sequencing used CD8+ T cells from cultured PBMCs, obtained from culture after CMV antigen stimulation. The receptors were sampled from a human donor in good health (CMV status not recorded). Some clones in this sample may be carry-over from other donors' samples.

This chain connects TRBV4-1 to TRBJ1-1; no reliable D call. Trimming pared 1 base from V and 1 base from J, leaving 7 bases between. Germline CDR1 and CDR2: MGHRA and YSYEKL. The CDR3 contains 14 residues. The CDR3 sequence is CASSQVTANTEAFF. Here the CDR3 DNA reads TGCGCCAGCAGCCAAGTAACGGCGAACACTGAAGCTTTCTTT.

The genes are TRBV12-3 or TRBV12-4 and TRBJ1-4; TRBD1 is a possible D gene (5 bases). The ends were cut back, 7 bases at V and 12 bases at J, with 15 bases in the middle. The CDR3 covers 12 residues. This CDR3 is CASTFGAPQLFF. In nucleotides, the CDR3 is TGTGCCAGCACGTTCGGGGCCCCGCAACTGTTTTTT.

The chain is built from TRBV11-2 and TRBJ1-5, with no clear D. Germline CDR1 reads SGHAT; CDR2 reads FQNNGV. V lost 1 base, J lost 4 bases, and 11 bases lay in between. CDR3 length equals 15 residues. The DNA for the CDR3 is TGTGCCAGCAGCTTAGGGGATACCGGTAATCAGCCCCAGCATTTT. Encoded protein: CASSLGDTGNQPQHF.

There are a few counts of this clonotype. V and J are TRBV7-2 and TRBJ1-4; 8 bases line up with TRBD1. Losses at the gene ends were 5 bases for V and 3 bases for J; bases not matched to a gene: 8. The CDR3 is 16 amino acids. Germline CDR1 and CDR2: SGHTA and FQGNSA. The CDR3 loop is CASSRAQGAANEKLFF. For the CDR3, the DNA is TGTGCCAGCAGCAGGGCCCAGGGGGCGGCTAATGAAAAACTGTTTTTT. The full variable domain, rest sourced from reference TRBV7-2 and TRBJ1-4, is GAGVSQSPSNKVTEKGKDVELRCDPISGHTALYWYRQSLGQGLEFLIYFQGNSAPDKSGLPSDRFSAERTGGSVSTLTIQRTQQEDSAVYLCASSRAQGAANEKLFFGSGTQLSVL.

This clonotype was recorded many times. This sequence joins TRBV7-8 and TRBJ1-1; 9 nucleotides agree with TRBD1. Looked up from germline, CDR1 is SGHVS and CDR2 is FQNEAQ. The CDR3 length is 15 residues. After removal of 1 base from V and 5 bases from J, the junction contained 5 bases not matched to a gene. DNA of the CDR3: TGTGCCAGCAGCTTAGTAGACAGGGGGGGAACTGAAGCTTTCTTT. It translates to CASSLVDRGGTEAFF. Full variable domain (missing parts from reference TRBV7-8 and TRBJ1-1): GAGVSQSPRYKVAKRGQDVALRCDPISGHVSLFWYQQALGQGPEFLTYFQNEAQLDKSGLPSDRFFAERPEGSVSTLKIQRTQQEDSAVYLCASSLVDRGGTEAFFGQGTRLTVV.

Written as DNA, the CDR3 is TGTGCCAGCAGCCAAGAATTGGGGCCAACTAATGAAAAACTGTTTTTT. It is translated as CASSQELGPTNEKLFF. The chain employs TRBV4-2 and TRBJ1-4, with D perhaps TRBD1 (5 bases). The CDR3 length is 16 residues. Germline CDR1 LGHNA, CDR2 YNFKEQ. Trimming took 0 bases from V and 0 from J, leaving 8 bases between them.

This clonotype appeared a few times. The gene calls are TRBV7-6 and TRBJ1-2; TRBD1 might be the D (6 bases). In germline, CDR1 is SGHVS, CDR2 FNYEAQ. The CDR3 covers 12 residues. V lost 3 bases to trimming and J lost 8 bases, with 10 bases between them. CDR3 in amino acids: CASSFTGPGYTF. The CDR3 DNA is TGTGCCAGCAGCTTCACAGGGCCCGGCTACACCTTC.

This chain connects TRBV12-3 or TRBV12-4 to TRBJ1-4; no definite D call. There are 14 residues in the CDR3. Trimming took 1 base from V and 7 from J, leaving 10 bases between them. CDR3 in DNA: TGTGCCAGCAGTTTAGGTGGACTCGGTGAAAAACTGTTTTTT. This sequence encodes CASSLGGLGEKLFF.

This clonotype was counted between two and nine times. V usage is TRBV12-3 or TRBV12-4 and J usage is TRBJ2-5, with a possible D match to TRBD2 (6 bases). Trimming cost V 4 bases and J 1 base, with 13 bases left between them. The CDR3 is 15 amino acids. The CDR3 is CASSSWGLLQETQYF. The CDR3 coding sequence is TGTGCCAGCAGTTCGTGGGGACTTCTCCAAGAGACCCAGTACTTC.

The table lists this clonotype with a few counts. The chain joins TRBV20-1 to TRBJ1-5; no definite D call. The V end lost 0 bases, the J end lost 0 bases, and 9 bases lay between the germline ends. The CDR3 length is 15 residues. The germline CDR1 and CDR2 sequences are DFQATT and SNEGSKA (reference sequence). The CDR3 reads CSARDLGYSNQPQHF. In DNA, the CDR3 is TGCAGTGCTAGAGATCTGGGGTATAGCAATCAGCCCCAGCATTTT.

The J gene is TRBJ1-5, the V gene TRBV19, with D perhaps matching TRBD1 (5 bases). CDR1 and CDR2 from the germline V gene are LNHDA and SQIVND (reference sequence). V gave up 3 bases and J gave up 4 bases, with 10 bases separating them. This CDR3 contains 14 residues. The CDR3 here is CASSIGAGNQPQHF. In DNA, the CDR3 is TGTGCCAGTAGTATTGGGGCAGGTAATCAGCCCCAGCATTTT. Full variable domain (remainder filled in from reference TRBV19 and TRBJ1-5): DGGITQSPKYLFRKEGQNVTLSCEQNLNHDAMYWYRQDPGQGLRLIYYSQIVNDFQKGDIAEGYSVSREKKESFPLTVTSAQKNPTAFYLCASSIGAGNQPQHFGDGTRLSIL.

In this sample, this clonotype turned up a few times. The chain carries TRBV20-1 and TRBJ2-1, with TRBD2 matching 9 bases. The CDR3 extends over 16 amino acids. Germline CDR1 and CDR2: DFQATT and SNEGSKA (reference sequence). Trimming cost V 3 bases and J 0 bases; bases outside gene matches: 6. The CDR3, as DNA: TGCAGTGCTAGTGGAGCGGGGGGTAGCTCCTACAATGAGCAGTTCTTC. Translation gives CSASGAGGSSYNEQFF.

This chain links TRBV9 with TRBJ2-2, with TRBD1 as a possible D gene (6 bases). Trimming removed 9 bases at V and 4 bases at J, with 10 bases between. This CDR3 has 12 amino acids. CDR1 is SGDLS, CDR2 YYNGEE, per germline. The CDR3 coding sequence is TGTGCCACGACAGGTTCCACCGGGGAGCTGTTTTTT. This translates into CATTGSTGELFF.

The V call is TRBV27, the J call TRBJ1-2; D possibly corresponds to TRBD1 (5 bases). This CDR3 is 13 amino acids long. Germline assignment: CDR1 MNHEY and CDR2 SMNVEV (reference sequence). V lost 2 bases and J lost 3, with 7 bases in between. The CDR3 is CASSLVGDYGYTF. CDR3 DNA sequence: TGTGCCAGCAGTTTAGTAGGGGACTATGGCTACACCTTC.

This sequence joins TRBV29-1 and TRBJ2-2, with a possible D match to TRBD1 (6 bases). Germline lookup yields CDR1 SQVTM and CDR2 ANQGSEA. Trimming took off 3 bases at V and 4 bases at J, with 12 bases between the two ends. The CDR3 has 14 residues. In nucleotides, the CDR3 is TGCAGCGTTGACAGTCAGGGGTCCACCGGGGAGCTGTTTTTT. Its protein product is CSVDSQGSTGELFF.

The J gene is TRBJ2-7, the V gene TRBV4-1; D remains unclear. CDR3 size: 13 residues. V lost 4 bases to trimming and J lost 4 bases, with 11 bases between them. CDR1 MGHRA and CDR2 YSYEKL come from the germline V gene. CDR3 in amino acids: CASSLATSYEQYF. CDR3 in DNA: TGCGCCAGCAGCCTCGCTACCTCTTACGAGCAGTACTTC.

This clonotype is deemed medium-sized (0.01 to 0.1%). The chain employs TRBV6-2 or TRBV6-3 and TRBJ2-3; TRBD2 agrees at 7 bases. The germline V gene has CDR1 MNHEY and CDR2 SVGEGT. The CDR3 loop spans 15 amino acids. Trimming cost V 10 bases and J 3 bases; bases outside gene matches: 13. The CDR3 reads CATRDYAATTDTQYF. The CDR3 DNA follows: TGTGCCACCAGGGACTACGCGGCTACAACAGATACGCAGTATTTT.